These 23 T cell receptor beta chains originate from one sample sequenced in a study of T cells in Graves' hyperthyroidism and ophthalmopathy. What was amplified from RNA transcripts were TCR beta CDR3 regions. HTBI primers drove first-round RT-PCR of the TCR CDR3. MiXCR, applied by TCRdb to the multiplex PCR reads, yields one record per CDR3 protein. There are 490,000 or so distinct CDR3 sequences in the sample; about 15% occur only once, and 29% lies in the top ten. The sample taken for sequencing was blood. Source of these receptors: a woman in her twenties or thirties with Graves' ophthalmopathy.

The sample holds a few counts of this clonotype. One junction end does not reproduce the germline sequence, and a read error may be involved. The chain is built from TRBV28 and TRBJ1-5; no clear D. CDR1 is MDHEN, CDR2 SYDVKM, per germline. The CDR3 is 14 amino acids. CDR3 DNA: TGTGCCAGCAGTTTAGGTACTTCCAATCAGCCCCTGCATTTT. Protein sequence: CASSLGTSNQPLHF.

This clonotype was seen more than once but under ten times. The chain is built from TRBV27 and TRBJ2-5, with a tentative D call TRBD1 (6 bases). CDR1 is MNHEY and CDR2 is SMNVEV in the germline V gene (reference sequence). CDR3 size: 14 residues. V was pared by 9 bases and J by 1 base, with 15 bases between. The CDR3 loop reads CASSRMDSQETQYF. CDR3 nucleotides: TGTGCCAGTTCTAGGATGGACAGCCAAGAGACCCAGTACTTC.

Worth noting for this clonotype: The junction does not match germline at one end; this may be a read error. This chain links TRBV5-6 with TRBJ2-1; 13 bases are a match to TRBD2. Germline V gene data show CDR1 as SGHDT and CDR2 as YYEEEE. The CDR3 has 15 amino acids. CDR3 amino acids: CPSSQGLAGSNEQFF. CDR3 in DNA: TGTCCCAGCAGCCAGGGACTAGCGGGAAGCAATGAGCAGTTCTTC. Complete variable domain (other parts from reference TRBV5-6 and TRBJ2-1): DAGVTQSPTHLIKTRGQQVTLRCSPKSGHDTVSWYQQALGQGPQFIFQYYEEEERQRGNFPDRFSGHQFPNYSSELNVNALLLGDSALYLCPSSQGLAGSNEQFFGPGTRLTVL.

This clonotype was seen many times. V is TRBV24-1 and J is TRBJ2-5; D is undetermined. CDR3 length: 13 residues. In germline, CDR1 is KGHDR, CDR2 SFDVKD. V lost 3 bases and J lost 2, with 6 bases in between. The CDR3 bases are TGTGCCACCAGTGATAGACCACAAGAGACCCAGTACTTC. Protein: CATSDRPQETQYF.

V is TRBV28 and J is TRBJ2-7, with 9 positions matching TRBD2. CDR1 and CDR2 (germline): MDHEN, SYDVKM. This CDR3 region has 14 residues. The ends lost 3 bases at V and 2 bases at J; junction bases unmatched: 2. In DNA, the CDR3 is TGTGCCAGCAGTTTTAGCGGGGGACCCTACGAGCAGTACTTC. This codes for CASSFSGGPYEQYF.

This clonotype was observed at least ten times. The rearrangement joins TRBV7-2 to TRBJ2-1, with 14 bases identical to TRBD2. The CDR3 has 15 amino acids. Germline V gene data show CDR1 as SGHTA and CDR2 as FQGNSA. J was trimmed by 9 bases and V by 5 bases; bases with no gene match: 6. CDR3 loop: CASSPTSGRVGEQFF. In DNA form, the CDR3 reads TGTGCCAGCAGCCCGACTAGCGGGAGGGTTGGTGAGCAGTTCTTC.

This chain connects TRBV7-9 to TRBJ1-5; weak D call: TRBD1 (6 bases). This CDR3 has 14 residues. Germline CDR1 is SEHNR and CDR2 is FQNEAQ (reference sequence). Trimming left V 3 bases short and J 3 bases short, with 9 bases between. CDR3 sequence: CASSFRDTNQPQHF. For the CDR3, the DNA is TGTGCCAGCAGCTTTAGGGACACCAATCAGCCCCAGCATTTT.

This clonotype was recorded at least ten times. This rearrangement joins TRBV7-3 to TRBJ2-3; 10 nucleotides agree with TRBD1. CDR1 is SGHTA, CDR2 FQGTGA, per germline. J was trimmed by 2 bases and V by 4 bases; bases with no gene match: 9. The CDR3 totals 17 residues. CDR3 in DNA: TGTGCCAGCAGCTCCTCCCGGACAGGGGGTTACACAGATACGCAGTATTTT. Translated, it gives CASSSSRTGGYTDTQYF.

In its sample, this clonotype was seen many times. The chain has TRBV6-1 and TRBJ1-1; D gene uncertain. The CDR3 sequence is 16 residues long. The germline CDR1 and CDR2 sequences are MNHNS and SASEGT. V lost 5 bases and J lost 3, with 19 bases in between. CDR3 region: CASSSTSVGIDTEAFF. The CDR3 DNA is TGTGCCAGCAGTTCCACGTCCGTGGGTATTGACACTGAAGCTTTCTTT.

CDR3 bases: TGTGCCAGCAGCTTGGACAGGGGAGGGGAAAAACTGTTTTTT. Translating it yields CASSLDRGGEKLFF. The rearrangement uses TRBV7-9 and TRBJ1-4; TRBD1 aligns across 9 bases. Trimming cost V 3 bases and J 8 bases; bases outside gene matches: 4. The CDR3 length is 14 residues. Germline CDR1 reads SEHNR; CDR2 reads FQNEAQ (reference sequence).

This clonotype came up many times. The chain is built from TRBV28 and TRBJ2-7, with D possibly matching TRBD2 (6 bases). The V end was cut by 5 bases, the J end by 2 bases, with 13 bases between. This CDR3 is 14 amino acids long. Germline loops: CDR1 MDHEN, CDR2 SYDVKM. The CDR3 DNA reads as TGTGCCAGCAGTACCGGGACTTACGCCTACGAGCAGTACTTC. Protein product: CASSTGTYAYEQYF. The full variable domain, in which reference TRBV28 and TRBJ2-7 provide the parts outside the CDR3, is DVKVTQSSRYLVKRTGEKVFLECVQDMDHENMFWYRQDPGLGLRLIYFSYDVKMKEKGDIPEGYSVSREKKERFSLILESASTNQTSMYLCASSTGTYAYEQYFGPGTRLTVT.

This clonotype was seen many times. The genes are TRBV28 and TRBJ2-1; TRBD2 is a possible D gene (5 bases). This CDR3 contains 15 residues. V dropped 6 bases and J dropped 0 bases, with 12 bases sitting between them. Germline loops: CDR1 MDHEN, CDR2 SYDVKM. CDR3: CASRRAGTSYNEQFF. The CDR3 DNA is TGTGCCAGCAGACGTGCGGGCACCTCCTACAATGAGCAGTTCTTC.

This clonotype came up many times. The chain links TRBV5-1 to TRBJ2-5; D not resolved. CDR1 SGHRS and CDR2 YFSETQ come from the germline V gene. CDR3 length: 14 residues. Trimming stripped 4 bases from V and 5 bases from J, with 15 bases between. This CDR3 reads CASSGRAAAETQYF. CDR3 bases: TGCGCCAGCAGCGGACGGGCCGCGGCGGAGACCCAGTACTTC.

This clonotype was detected many times. This chain joins TRBV7-3 and TRBJ2-1, with D perhaps TRBD2 (5 bases). The length of the CDR3 is 15 residues. V lost 2 bases and J 4 bases, leaving 12 bases between the germline ends. Germline V gives CDR1 SGHTA, CDR2 FQGTGA. The CDR3 DNA follows: TGTGCCAGCAGCTTAGCGCGGGTTTCGTACAATGAGCAGTTCTTC. Its protein product is CASSLARVSYNEQFF.

This clonotype showed up just a few times. The chain employs TRBV7-2 and TRBJ2-1; possible D gene TRBD2, 5 bases. From germline, CDR1 is SGHTA and CDR2 FQGNSA. Trimming stripped 2 bases from V and 5 bases from J, with 13 bases between. This CDR3 is 15 amino acids long. In DNA, the CDR3 is TGTGCCAGCAGCTTATGGCAGCGGCAAAACAATGAGCAGTTCTTC. It encodes CASSLWQRQNNEQFF.

The chain is built from TRBV28 and TRBJ2-5; D unresolved. Germline V gives CDR1 MDHEN, CDR2 SYDVKM. V lost 2 bases and J lost 1, with 8 bases in between. The CDR3 totals 14 residues. CDR3 in DNA: TGTGCCAGCAGTTTACATGGGCCCCAAGAGACCCAGTACTTC. This encodes CASSLHGPQETQYF.

The chain couples TRBV11-2 to TRBJ2-3; 9 positions agree with TRBD2. J lost 2 bases, V lost 1 base, and 4 bases had no gene match. This CDR3 region has 16 residues. CDR1 is SGHAT, CDR2 FQNNGV, per germline. CDR3: CASSLGTSVSTDTQYF. The DNA for the CDR3 is TGTGCCAGCAGCTTAGGGACTAGCGTTTCCACAGATACGCAGTATTTT.

The rearrangement joins TRBV6-5 to TRBJ1-5, with 9 bases aligning to TRBD1. The junction had 15 bases not matched to a gene; V was cut back by 2 bases and J by 7 bases. There are 18 residues in the CDR3. Germline V gene lookup returns CDR1 MNHEY and CDR2 SVGAGI. The CDR3 loop reads CASSYAQTGGFFRQPQHF. In DNA, the CDR3 is TGTGCCAGCAGTTACGCGCAGACAGGGGGTTTTTTCCGACAGCCCCAGCATTTT.

Details on this clonotype: One end of the junction does not line up with germline, which may come from a read error. The rearrangement links TRBV7-9 to TRBJ2-7; D unclear. The CDR3 runs to 11 residues. In germline, CDR1 is SEHNR, CDR2 FQNEAQ (reference sequence). The DNA of the CDR3 is TGTGTCAGCAGTTTCACCTACGAGCAGTACTTC. This gives the protein CVSSFTYEQYF.

The chain employs TRBV6-9 and TRBJ2-7, with a tentative D call TRBD2 (6 bases). Germline V CDR1 and CDR2: MNHGY, SVAAGI. The V end lost 3 bases, the J end lost 6 bases, and 21 bases lay between the germline ends. The CDR3 totals 16 residues. In nucleotides, the CDR3 is TGTGCCAGCAGTTACTTAATCCCAGCAGGGAGGAGCGAGCAGTACTTC. It yields the protein CASSYLIPAGRSEQYF.

This clonotype was observed at least ten times. V and J are TRBV5-1 and TRBJ2-1; 8 positions agree with TRBD2. V was pared by 2 bases and J by 5 bases, with 3 bases of the junction left unmatched. Germline CDR1 is SGHRS and CDR2 is YFSETQ. This CDR3 is 14 amino acids long. Written as DNA, the CDR3 is TGCGCCAGCAGCTTTCAGCGGGAGCACAATGAGCAGTTCTTC. Translated: CASSFQREHNEQFF.

The CDR3 nucleotides are TGTGCCAGCAGCTTGGGACTAGCGGGAGGGGTAAGGAATGAGCAGTTCTTC. Translating it yields CASSLGLAGGVRNEQFF. The V and J genes are TRBV11-2 and TRBJ2-1, with 16 bases fitting TRBD2. The CDR3 spans 17 residues. CDR1 and CDR2 (germline): SGHAT, FQNNGV. V was clipped by 3 bases and J by 7 bases; unmatched bases: 6.

This clonotype has a count of ten or more. The chain carries TRBV11-2 and TRBJ2-3; 12 bases fit TRBD2. CDR3 length: 15 residues. Germline assignment: CDR1 SGHAT and CDR2 FQNNGV. V shed 5 bases and J 1 base; nucleotides not matched to a gene: 1. The CDR3 DNA reads TGTGCCAGCAGCCGACTAGCGGGGGGCACAGATACGCAGTATTTT. Amino acid sequence: CASSRLAGGTDTQYF.